Each of the 31 T cell receptor beta chains below was sequenced from the same sample in a study of glioma-infiltrating T cells (TCRdb year 2016). Sequencing instrument: Illumina MiSeq. TCR alpha and beta CDR3 regions were amplified with the iRepertoire nested amplicon-rescue multiplex PCR (arm-PCR) platform from RNA. In-frame beta chains were kept once TCRdb had trimmed the public reads at Q25 with fastp and called clones with MiXCR. Every distinct CDR3 protein forms one entry, paired with its most common genes and DNA. This sample is represented by more than 350,000 distinct CDR3 sequences; 41% of them were singletons. The ten top clones hold about 12% of the sample. Sequencing was performed on glioma tissue, nonneoplastic brain tissue, or PBMCs (not recorded which). Source of these receptors: a human donor with low-grade glioma or glioblastoma, undergoing nonglioma brain surgery, or in good health (not recorded which).

With respect to this clonotype: A much larger clone lies one base from this, so it may be a read error. The chain couples TRBV18 to TRBJ1-1; D call uncertain. The CDR3 runs 13 residues. V was clipped by 3 bases and J by 11 bases, with 16 bases between them. CDR1 KGHSH and CDR2 LQKENI come from the germline V gene. CDR3 residues: CASSPSDTRVAFF. The CDR3 bases are TGTGCCAGCTCACCTTCTGACACGAGAGTGGCTTTCTTT.

The chain recombines TRBV7-2 with TRBJ2-3; no reliable D call. This CDR3 region has 15 residues. Germline CDR1 and CDR2: SGHTA and FQGNSA. Trimming removed 1 base at V and 2 bases at J, with 10 bases between. In nucleotides, the CDR3 is TGTGCCAGCAGCTTAGTCCCACAGATCACAGATACGCAGTATTTT. Amino acids: CASSLVPQITDTQYF.

In its sample, this clonotype was seen many times. The J gene is TRBJ2-2, the V gene TRBV6-2 or TRBV6-3; D may be TRBD1 (5 bases). The CDR3 consists of 15 residues. Trimming stripped 4 bases from V and 12 bases from J, with 21 bases between. Germline V gene lookup returns CDR1 MNHEY and CDR2 SVGEGT. CDR3 coding DNA: TGTGCCAGCAGTTTAAGCAGGGTTGGTCGACGTCAGCTGTTTTTT. Its translation is CASSLSRVGRRQLFF.

This clonotype occurred many times. The chain joins TRBV6-1 to TRBJ2-3; D tentatively fits TRBD1 or TRBD2 (6 bases each). The germline gives CDR1 MNHNS, CDR2 SASEGT. The CDR3 covers 16 residues. Trimming cost V 0 bases and J 4 bases, with 14 bases left between them. The CDR3 sequence is CASSEAPGGQADTQYF. The CDR3 DNA sequence: TGTGCCAGCAGTGAAGCGCCCGGGGGACAAGCAGATACGCAGTATTTT.

This clonotype was observed a few times. The CDR3 spells CASSAGRLNEQFF. The CDR3 DNA follows: TGTGCCAGCTCGGCGGGGAGGCTCAATGAGCAGTTCTTC. The chain carries TRBV6-1 and TRBJ2-1; D might be TRBD2 (6 bases). CDR3 size: 13 residues. Trimming removed 8 bases from V and 6 bases from J, with 14 bases in between. In germline, CDR1 is MNHNS, CDR2 SASEGT.

This clonotype was detected ten times or more. This chain joins TRBV6-2 or TRBV6-3 and TRBJ2-7; maybe TRBD2 (6 bases). Germline CDR1 and CDR2: MNHEY and SVGEGT. V was clipped by 0 bases and J by 1 base, with 10 bases between them. CDR3 length equals 15 residues. CDR3 sequence reads: CASSYSAGLSYEQYF. The DNA for the CDR3 is TGTGCCAGCAGTTACTCGGCGGGACTTTCCTACGAGCAGTACTTC.

The V gene is TRBV20-1, the J gene TRBJ1-2; D is unresolved. The germline V gene has CDR1 DFQATT and CDR2 SNEGSKA (reference sequence). Trimming shortened V by 6 bases and J by 6 bases, and 11 bases separated the two germline ends. The CDR3 contains 11 residues. The CDR3 DNA sequence: TGCAGTGCCGAGTCCGTAAATGGCTACACCTTC. Translated, it gives CSAESVNGYTF.

As for this clonotype: A much larger clone sits a single nucleotide away, making a read error possible. The V and J genes are TRBV6-5 and TRBJ2-2, with 11 bases lining up with TRBD1. Trimming removed 6 bases from V and 5 bases from J; junction bases left unmatched: 2. The CDR3 is made up of 14 amino acids. Germline V gene lookup returns CDR1 MNHEY and CDR2 SVGAGI. The CDR3 region is CASRWDRGTGELFF. The CDR3 DNA reads as TGTGCCAGCAGATGGGACAGGGGGACCGGGGAGCTGTTTTTT.

The DNA for the CDR3 is TGTGCCAGCAGTTTAAGGGAGGGACAGGCGATTAACTATGGCTACACCTTC. Protein: CASSLREGQAINYGYTF. The chain employs TRBV28 and TRBJ1-2; 8 bases line up with TRBD1. V was clipped by 2 bases and J by 1 base; unmatched bases: 9. CDR3 length: 17 amino acids. Per germline, CDR1 MDHEN and CDR2 SYDVKM.

This clonotype was observed a single time. A much larger clone lies one base from this, so it may be a read error. This chain uses TRBV27 with TRBJ1-2; D not resolved. CDR3 length equals 15 residues. Looked up from germline, CDR1 is MNHEY and CDR2 is SMNVEV (reference sequence). The V gene lost 3 bases and the J gene lost 2 bases, with 13 bases spanning the gap. The chain's CDR3 is CASSFHEGTNYGYTF. CDR3 sequence (DNA): TGTGCCAGCAGTTTCCATGAGGGAACAAACTATGGCTACACCTTC.

J is TRBJ1-5 and V is TRBV4-1; a weak D match, TRBD1 (6 bases). The V end lost 0 bases, the J end lost 1 base, and 19 bases lay between the germline ends. Per the germline V gene, CDR1 is MGHRA and CDR2 is YSYEKL. This CDR3 comprises 19 residues. The CDR3 DNA follows: TGCGCCAGCAGCCAAGAGGTTTTAGATGGGACATTCAGCAATCAGCCCCAGCATTTT. Encoded protein: CASSQEVLDGTFSNQPQHF.

Ten or more counts support this clonotype. The chain joins TRBV6-1 to TRBJ1-5; D call uncertain. The CDR3 is made up of 13 amino acids. V lost 6 bases to trimming and J lost 6 bases, with 12 bases between them. Germline-derived CDR1 and CDR2 are MNHNS and SASEGT. This chain's CDR3 is CASRYTLSQPQHF. Written as DNA, the CDR3 is TGTGCCAGCAGGTACACCCTTTCTCAGCCCCAGCATTTT.

The genes are TRBV6-2 or TRBV6-3 and TRBJ1-5; D uncertain. This CDR3 is 15 amino acids long. V lost 3 bases to trimming and J lost 3 bases, with 12 bases between them. Germline V gene sequence: CDR1 MNHEY, CDR2 SVGEGT. The CDR3 spells CASSYKPANNQPQHF. The CDR3, as DNA: TGTGCCAGCAGTTATAAGCCAGCGAACAATCAGCCCCAGCATTTT.

The rearrangement links TRBV7-2 to TRBJ2-5; the D gene is possibly TRBD1 (5 bases). V was trimmed by 4 bases and J by 1 base, leaving 13 bases between them. Germline values: CDR1 SGHTA, CDR2 FQGNSA. CDR3 length: 15 amino acids. As DNA, the CDR3 is TGTGCCAGCAGCTCCCCTCGACAGACCCAAGAGACCCAGTACTTC. It specifies CASSSPRQTQETQYF. Together with reference TRBV7-2 and TRBJ2-5, the CDR3 gives the full variable domain: GAGVSQSPSNKVTEKGKDVELRCDPISGHTALYWYRQSLGQGLEFLIYFQGNSAPDKSGLPSDRFSAERTGGSVSTLTIQRTQQEDSAVYLCASSSPRQTQETQYFGPGTRLLVL.

This clonotype was seen a handful of times. The V and J genes are TRBV6-1 and TRBJ1-1; D unresolved. The germline V and J ends were trimmed by 6 bases and 7 bases, with 15 bases remaining between them. CDR3 length: 13 amino acids. Germline values: CDR1 MNHNS, CDR2 SASEGT. The DNA for the CDR3 is TGTGCCAGCAGCCCCTGGGCGGCCTATGAAGCTTTCTTT. Encoded protein: CASSPWAAYEAFF.

This sequence joins TRBV6-6 and TRBJ2-3; the D gene could be TRBD1 or TRBD2 (6 bases each). Per germline, CDR1 MNHNY and CDR2 SVGAGI (reference sequence). This CDR3 has 18 residues. V lost 7 bases and J lost 2, with 25 bases in between. CDR3 amino acids: CASIPYGLRDKHTDTQYF. The DNA of the CDR3 is TGTGCCAGCATCCCTTATGGGTTGCGGGACAAACACACAGATACGCAGTATTTT.

This clonotype occurred many times. The CDR3 nucleotides read TGTGCCAGCAGTTTATGGGTTGGCGGTGAAGCTTTCTTT. Translated: CASSLWVGGEAFF. The J gene is TRBJ1-1, the V gene TRBV27; D uncertain. Germline V gene data show CDR1 as MNHEY and CDR2 as SMNVEV (reference sequence). V was clipped by 1 base and J by 7 bases, with 10 bases between them. The CDR3 spans 13 residues.

About this clonotype: A read error is possible here, since a much larger clone lies one base away. The CDR3 reads CSAREAQGNGQYF. CDR3 DNA sequence: TGCAGTGCTAGAGAAGCACAGGGCAATGGGCAGTACTTC. The chain recombines TRBV20-1 with TRBJ2-7; D may be TRBD1 (6 bases). Germline V gene lookup returns CDR1 DFQATT and CDR2 SNEGSKA (reference sequence). Deletions cut 0 bases from V and 9 bases from J, with 15 bases between. CDR3 length: 13 residues.

This rearrangement joins TRBV19 to TRBJ1-5; tentative D call: TRBD1 (5 bases). Germline assignment: CDR1 LNHDA and CDR2 SQIVND (reference sequence). This CDR3 spans 15 amino acids. Between the trimmed V and J ends, which lost 5 bases and 4 bases, there was a span of 15 bases. CDR3 sequence (DNA): TGTGCCAGTAGTTTGGAAGGACAAAGGAATCAGCCCCAGCATTTT. Its translation is CASSLEGQRNQPQHF.

Regarding this clonotype: A junction boundary mismatches the germline segment, possibly from a read error. The V call is TRBV28, the J call TRBJ1-4; TRBD1 aligns across 8 bases. This CDR3 has 15 residues. CDR1 and CDR2 from the germline V gene are MDHEN and SYDVKM. DNA for the CDR3: TGTGCCAGCAGTTTTAGACAGGGGCAAGGTGAAGAACTGTTTTTT. Protein: CASSFRQGQGEELFF.

This clonotype came up a few times. The gene calls are TRBV3-1 and TRBJ2-5; D remains ambiguous. V was pared by 1 base and J by 5 bases, with 8 bases between. This CDR3 contains 13 residues. Germline V gives CDR1 LGHDT, CDR2 YNNKEL (reference sequence). CDR3 protein: CASSQVSVETQYF. Written as DNA, the CDR3 is TGTGCCAGCAGCCAAGTTAGTGTTGAGACCCAGTACTTC.

About this clonotype: A much larger clone sits a single nucleotide away, making a read error possible. This rearrangement joins TRBV7-2 to TRBJ2-3; tentatively, D is TRBD1 or TRBD2 (5 bases each). This CDR3 is built from 16 residues. Germline lookup yields CDR1 SGHTA and CDR2 FQGNSA. This CDR3 reads CASSLFSAGSTGTQYF. As DNA, the CDR3 is TGTGCCAGCAGCTTATTTTCGGCAGGGAGCACAGGTACGCAGTATTTT.

This clonotype was seen a few times. The J gene is TRBJ2-1, the V gene TRBV28; 8 bases match TRBD1. V was clipped by 6 bases and J by 5 bases; unmatched bases: 6. CDR3 size: 14 residues. CDR1 and CDR2 from the germline V gene are MDHEN and SYDVKM. DNA for the CDR3: TGTGCCAGCAGACTACAGGGGGTTCACAATGAGCAGTTCTTC. It yields the protein CASRLQGVHNEQFF.

With respect to this clonotype: A read error may be the cause here, since a much bigger clone is one base away. In DNA form, the CDR3 reads TGTGCCAGCAGTGAAGGTGGCAGGGTTGAAGCTTTCTTT. Its translation: CASSEGGRVEAFF. V gene TRBV6-4 combines with J gene TRBJ1-1, with D perhaps matching TRBD1 (5 bases). Germline V CDR1 and CDR2: MRHNA, SNTAGT. The CDR3 is 13 residues long. The germline V and J ends were trimmed by 3 bases and 7 bases, with 12 bases remaining between them.

The rearrangement links TRBV28 to TRBJ2-1, with TRBD1 identical over 12 bases. The germline CDR1 and CDR2 sequences are MDHEN and SYDVKM. The length of the CDR3 is 13 residues. After removal of 5 bases from V and 8 bases from J, the junction contained 1 base not matched to a gene. In DNA form, the CDR3 reads TGTGCCAGCAGTGGGGACAGGGGGCATGAGCAGTTCTTC. Protein product: CASSGDRGHEQFF.

The chain links TRBV10-3 to TRBJ1-2, with a weak D call TRBD1 (5 bases). The CDR3 loop spans 14 amino acids. Per germline, CDR1 ENHRY and CDR2 SYGVKD. The V and J ends lost 4 bases and 0 bases respectively, with 9 bases between them. In DNA, the CDR3 is TGTGCCATCAGTGCAATACAGGCTAACTATGGCTACACCTTC. This encodes CAISAIQANYGYTF.

This clonotype was detected ten times or more. V gene TRBV19 combines with J gene TRBJ1-5; D ambiguous. Germline V CDR1 and CDR2: LNHDA, SQIVND (reference sequence). Trimming took 3 bases from V and 6 from J, leaving 6 bases between them. CDR3 size: 12 residues. This CDR3 reads CASSMFGQPQHF. Here the CDR3 DNA reads TGTGCCAGTAGTATGTTCGGTCAGCCCCAGCATTTT.

The V call is TRBV29-1, the J call TRBJ2-7, with D tentatively TRBD2 (5 bases). Germline values: CDR1 SQVTM, CDR2 ANQGSEA. Trimming pared 4 bases from V and 9 bases from J, leaving 19 bases between. This CDR3 is 13 amino acids long. The CDR3 here is CSVVGGPEGLQYF. In DNA form, the CDR3 reads TGCAGCGTTGTAGGAGGACCCGAAGGTTTGCAGTACTTC.

The rearrangement uses TRBV4-2 and TRBJ1-3; D is unclear. Looked up from germline, CDR1 is LGHNA and CDR2 is YNFKEQ. V was pared by 6 bases and J by 0 bases, with 12 bases between. The CDR3 covers 15 residues. The CDR3 DNA sequence: TGTGCCAGCAGGCCTGACGGCACCTCTGGAAACACCATATATTTT. Protein sequence: CASRPDGTSGNTIYF.

This clonotype has at least ten counts. The V and J genes are TRBV28 and TRBJ2-1; no firm D call. CDR1 is MDHEN and CDR2 is SYDVKM in the germline V gene. The CDR3 runs to 12 residues. Trimming cost V 6 bases and J 6 bases, with 9 bases left between them. CDR3 DNA: TGTGCCAGCAGCCCCGACTTCAATGAGCAGTTCTTC. This sequence encodes CASSPDFNEQFF. Full variable domain (outside the CDR3, taken from reference TRBV28 and TRBJ2-1): DVKVTQSSRYLVKRTGEKVFLECVQDMDHENMFWYRQDPGLGLRLIYFSYDVKMKEKGDIPEGYSVSREKKERFSLILESASTNQTSMYLCASSPDFNEQFFGPGTRLTVL.

The rearrangement joins TRBV25-1 to TRBJ2-2, with TRBD1 identical over 12 bases. The CDR3 is made up of 16 amino acids. CDR1 is MGHDK and CDR2 is SYGVNS in the germline V gene. The trim removed 6 bases at V and 7 bases at J, leaving 9 bases unmatched. Here the CDR3 reads CASRGRGQGASGELFF. The CDR3 nucleotides are TGTGCCAGCAGGGGTCGGGGACAGGGGGCGAGCGGGGAGCTGTTTTTT.